A single sample is the source of the 32 T cell receptor beta chains below, sequenced in a study of cytomegalovirus exposure and HLA in healthy donors. A multiplex PCR was run with 60 Vbeta primers and 13 Jbeta primers. The protocol was immunoSEQ multiplex PCR, while the TCRdb copy is restricted to in-frame clones and leaves out a portion. Of tens of thousands of clones in the sample, around 71% were seen once. The sequencing sample was made of PBMCs. Receptors originate from a man younger than 45 in good health and CMV-seronegative.

The J gene is TRBJ2-1, the V gene TRBV4-3; D is unclear. Trimming cost V 6 bases and J 0 bases, with 12 bases left between them. This CDR3 has 15 residues. CDR1 and CDR2 from the germline V gene are LGHNA and YSLEER. CDR3 protein: CASRPDTGSYNEQFF. CDR3 coding DNA: TGCGCCAGCAGACCTGACACCGGCTCCTACAATGAGCAGTTCTTC.

This chain joins TRBV7-9 and TRBJ1-5; D is uncertain. Germline assignment: CDR1 SEHNR and CDR2 FQNEAQ (reference sequence). The CDR3 loop spans 15 amino acids. The V end lost 1 base, the J end lost 1 base, and 8 bases lay between the germline ends. CDR3 sequence (DNA): TGTGCCAGCAGCTTAGAAGGAGGAAGCAATCAGCCCCAGCATTTT. The encoded protein is CASSLEGGSNQPQHF.

This clone was counted only a few times. V usage is TRBV6-6 and J usage is TRBJ1-1, with TRBD1 as a possible D gene (5 bases). CDR3 length: 13 amino acids. V shed 11 bases and J shed 5 bases, with 18 bases lying between them. Germline V gives CDR1 MNHNY, CDR2 SVGAGI (reference sequence). The CDR3 DNA sequence: TGTGCCGCCGATGCGGGGGAGCGAACTGAAGCTTTCTTT. Translated, it gives CAADAGERTEAFF.

This clone was detected only once. The rearrangement joins TRBV7-6 to TRBJ1-1; 8 bases match TRBD1. CDR3 size: 14 residues. The V gene end was trimmed by 5 bases and the J gene end by 11 bases; junction bases not matched to a gene: 13. Germline V CDR1 and CDR2: SGHVS, FNYEAQ. This CDR3 reads CASSRWTGSCMAFF. DNA of the CDR3: TGTGCCAGCAGCCGTTGGACAGGGTCCTGTATGGCTTTCTTT.

The rearrangement links TRBV4-3 to TRBJ1-4; 8 positions match TRBD1. Germline CDR1 LGHNA, CDR2 YSLEER. The CDR3 totals 16 residues. The trim removed 2 bases at V and 4 bases at J, leaving 6 bases unmatched. The CDR3 DNA reads as TGCGCCAGCAGCCAATACAGGGGGGAGAATAATGAAAAACTGTTTTTT. It is translated as CASSQYRGENNEKLFF.

This rearrangement joins TRBV25-1 to TRBJ1-3, with D unclear. Trimming removed 1 base from V and 8 bases from J, with 12 bases in between. The CDR3 extends over 14 amino acids. Germline loops: CDR1 MGHDK, CDR2 SYGVNS. CDR3 residues: CASSESAAEYTIYF. The CDR3, as DNA: TGTGCCAGCAGTGAATCTGCAGCGGAGTACACCATATATTTT.

This clone was seen a few times. The chain recombines TRBV14 with TRBJ2-3, with D tentatively TRBD1 (5 bases). CDR1 and CDR2 from the germline V gene are SGHDN and FVKESK. This CDR3 comprises 17 residues. Deletions cut 4 bases from V and 2 bases from J, with 19 bases between. Written as DNA, the CDR3 is TGTGCCAGCAGCCTACCCCCGACAGTAACTTCCACAGATACGCAGTATTTT. It translates to CASSLPPTVTSTDTQYF.

This clone was observed a few times. The V gene is TRBV28, the J gene TRBJ2-7; 7 bases map to TRBD1. The CDR3 length is 14 residues. The trim removed 5 bases at V and 0 bases at J, leaving 4 bases unmatched. Germline V gives CDR1 MDHEN, CDR2 SYDVKM. In nucleotides, the CDR3 is TGTGCCAGCAGTCCAGGGGACAGCTCCTACGAGCAGTACTTC. It specifies CASSPGDSSYEQYF.

CDR3 protein: CASTPRGGYTEAFF. For the CDR3, the DNA is TGTGCCAGCACCCCGAGAGGGGGCTACACTGAAGCTTTCTTT. J is TRBJ1-1 and V is TRBV5-8; 7 bases agree with TRBD1. Germline V gene lookup returns CDR1 SGHTS and CDR2 YDEGEE. The CDR3 length is 14 residues. V gave up 6 bases and J gave up 3 bases; unmatched junction bases: 8. The full variable domain, completed using reference TRBV5-8 and TRBJ1-1, is EAGVTQSPTHLIKTRGQQATLRCSPISGHTSVYWYQQALGLGLQFLLWYDEGEERNRGNFPPRFSGRQFPNYSSELNVNALELEDSALYLCASTPRGGYTEAFFGQGTRLTVV.

This chain's CDR3 is CSVGTSGEFF. The CDR3 DNA sequence: TGCAGCGTTGGGACTAGCGGGGAGTTCTTC. V and J are TRBV29-1 and TRBJ2-1; 12 nucleotides match TRBD2. The CDR3 has 10 residues. Germline V gene data show CDR1 as SQVTM and CDR2 as ANQGSEA. V lost 4 bases to trimming and J lost 14 bases; unmatched junction nucleotides: 0.

This rearrangement joins TRBV19 to TRBJ1-5; D unresolved. V lost 1 base, J lost 5 bases, and 9 bases lay in between. This CDR3 has 14 amino acids. Germline V gives CDR1 LNHDA, CDR2 SQIVND (reference sequence). CDR3 loop: CASSIGYNDQPQHF. CDR3 nucleotides: TGTGCCAGTAGTATAGGGTACAACGATCAGCCCCAGCATTTT. Full variable domain (missing parts from reference TRBV19 and TRBJ1-5): DGGITQSPKYLFRKEGQNVTLSCEQNLNHDAMYWYRQDPGQGLRLIYYSQIVNDFQKGDIAEGYSVSREKKESFPLTVTSAQKNPTAFYLCASSIGYNDQPQHFGDGTRLSIL.

This clone has just one count. Other DNA sequences from this sample encode an identical CDR3 as well. The chain couples TRBV7-3 to TRBJ1-1; D unresolved. Germline assignment: CDR1 SGHTA and CDR2 FQGTGA. The CDR3 is made up of 13 amino acids. V was pared by 5 bases and J by 1 base, with 8 bases between. CDR3 in DNA: TGTGCCAGCAGCCGCTCACAGAACACTGAAGCTTTCTTT. Amino acids: CASSRSQNTEAFF.

This clone was counted between two and nine times. This sequence joins TRBV4-1 and TRBJ2-7; D call uncertain. Germline V gene lookup returns CDR1 MGHRA and CDR2 YSYEKL. Trimming took off 0 bases at V and 4 bases at J, with 25 bases between the two ends. The CDR3 runs to 19 residues. DNA of the CDR3: TGCGCCAGCAGCCAAGAAGATTTAGAGATACTTAATTTTCGGTACGAGCAGTACTTC. Translating gives CASSQEDLEILNFRYEQYF.

The chain is built from TRBV5-6 and TRBJ2-5; no clear D gene. The V end was cut by 4 bases, the J end by 6 bases, with 10 bases between. CDR1 and CDR2 (germline): SGHDT, YYEEEE. The length of the CDR3 is 12 residues. CDR3 region: CASSTSTQTQYF. The CDR3 bases are TGTGCCAGCAGCACCTCAACTCAGACCCAGTACTTC.

This clone turned up a few times. DNA for the CDR3: TGTGCCAGCAGCTCCCGCGCTAACACCGGGGAGCTGTTTTTT. Amino acid sequence: CASSSRANTGELFF. The chain joins TRBV11-3 to TRBJ2-2; D gene uncertain. V lost 4 bases and J lost 2, with 8 bases in between. This CDR3 comprises 14 residues. Germline V gives CDR1 SGHNT, CDR2 YENEEA.

The gene calls are TRBV28 and TRBJ2-1; 7 bases match TRBD2. The CDR3 runs to 13 residues. The V and J ends lost 7 bases and 6 bases, in that order; junction bases with no gene match: 6. Germline V gene data show CDR1 as MDHEN and CDR2 as SYDVKM. CDR3 protein: CASNGGGGNEQFF. The CDR3, as DNA: TGTGCCAGCAATGGGGGGGGAGGCAATGAGCAGTTCTTC. Combining the CDR3 with reference TRBV28 and TRBJ2-1 gives the whole variable domain DVKVTQSSRYLVKRTGEKVFLECVQDMDHENMFWYRQDPGLGLRLIYFSYDVKMKEKGDIPEGYSVSREKKERFSLILESASTNQTSMYLCASNGGGGNEQFFGPGTRLTVL.

The rearrangement uses TRBV19 and TRBJ1-5; 8 bases agree with TRBD1. In germline, CDR1 is LNHDA, CDR2 SQIVND (reference sequence). CDR3 length: 15 amino acids. J lost 5 bases, V lost 4 bases, and 7 bases had no gene match. DNA for the CDR3: TGTGCCAGTAGTACTGGGACAGGTAGTTATCAGCCCCAGCATTTT. It encodes CASSTGTGSYQPQHF.

This clone was seen just once. The chain recombines TRBV6-1 with TRBJ1-2, with 9 bases lining up with TRBD1. The CDR3 is 13 residues long. Trimming cost V 6 bases and J 2 bases; bases outside gene matches: 1. In germline, CDR1 is MNHNS, CDR2 SASEGT. CDR3 DNA sequence: TGTGCCAGCAGCGGGACAGGGAACTATGGCTACACCTTC. Its translation is CASSGTGNYGYTF.

In the case of this clone: Compared with germline, one end of the junction differs, possibly owing to a read error. The chain couples TRBV6-1 to TRBJ1-1; D might be TRBD1 (5 bases). CDR1 and CDR2 from the germline V gene are MNHNS and SASEGT. This CDR3 contains 15 residues. CDR3 amino acids: CPSSEMVGVNTEAFF. The CDR3 nucleotides are TGTCCCAGCAGTGAAATGGTAGGGGTGAACACTGAAGCTTTCTTT.

The chain recombines TRBV7-9 with TRBJ1-5, with no clear D. The CDR3 runs to 13 residues. CDR1 and CDR2 (germline): SEHNR, FQNEAQ (reference sequence). Between the trimmed V and J ends, which lost 5 bases and 5 bases, there was a span of 10 bases. The CDR3 bases are TGTGCCAGCAGCGAACAGCCGGATCAGCCCCAGCATTTT. It is translated as CASSEQPDQPQHF.

This clone was counted a single time. The rearrangement uses TRBV6-4 and TRBJ1-5, with TRBD1 as a possible D gene (5 bases). The CDR3 length is 18 residues. Germline CDR1 and CDR2: MRHNA and SNTAGT. Between the trimmed V and J ends, which lost 3 bases and 11 bases, there was a span of 29 bases. CDR3 DNA: TGTGCCAGCAGTGAGGAGAATAGAACGGCCCGAGAGAAAGGGGCCCAGCATTTT. Its translation is CASSEENRTAREKGAQHF.

The chain is built from TRBV7-9 and TRBJ1-1; tentative D call: TRBD1 (6 bases). The CDR3 has 14 amino acids. In germline, CDR1 is SEHNR, CDR2 FQNEAQ (reference sequence). V was clipped by 8 bases and J by 4 bases, with 17 bases between them. The CDR3, as DNA: TGTGCCAGCGTCCCGGGGACATTTCTCACTGAAGCTTTCTTT. Encoded protein: CASVPGTFLTEAFF. The full variable domain, in which reference TRBV7-9 and TRBJ1-1 provide the parts outside the CDR3, is DTGVSQNPRHKITKRGQNVTFRCDPISEHNRLYWYRQTLGQGPEFLTYFQNEAQLEKSRLLSDRFSAERPKGSFSTLEIQRTEQGDSAMYLCASVPGTFLTEAFFGQGTRLTVV.

This clone was recorded once. The V and J genes are TRBV5-6 and TRBJ2-7; 7 nucleotides match TRBD1. In germline, CDR1 is SGHDT, CDR2 YYEEEE. Losses at the gene ends were 2 bases for V and 4 bases for J; bases not matched to a gene: 6. There are 14 residues in the CDR3. The CDR3, as DNA: TGTGCCAGCAGCTTAGGAGGACAGGCTTACGAGCAGTACTTC. Amino acids: CASSLGGQAYEQYF.

CDR3 sequence (DNA): TGCAGCGCTGACAGGGGGAGGATGAACACTGAAGCTTTCTTT. Protein product: CSADRGRMNTEAFF. The genes are TRBV29-1 and TRBJ1-1, with TRBD1 identical over 9 bases. V gave up 7 bases and J gave up 0 bases; unmatched junction bases: 6. The CDR3 runs to 14 residues. The germline gives CDR1 SQVTM, CDR2 ANQGSEA.

The chain employs TRBV6-5 and TRBJ1-1; D may be TRBD1 (5 bases). Per the germline V gene, CDR1 is MNHEY and CDR2 is SVGAGI. Between the trimmed V and J ends, which lost 2 bases and 7 bases, there was a span of 17 bases. The CDR3 sequence is 15 residues long. The CDR3 DNA is TGTGCCAGCAGTTACAAGGGTCTGGGGCGTGATGAAGCTTTCTTT. This encodes CASSYKGLGRDEAFF.

This clone was counted a few times. The V call is TRBV5-1, the J call TRBJ2-2; D gene unclear. Germline V gene lookup returns CDR1 SGHRS and CDR2 YFSETQ. The CDR3 consists of 14 residues. Trimming left V 0 bases short and J 0 bases short, with 3 bases between. CDR3 region: CASSLGANTGELFF. As DNA, the CDR3 is TGCGCCAGCAGCTTGGGAGCGAACACCGGGGAGCTGTTTTTT.

The rearrangement links TRBV6-5 to TRBJ1-6; D unresolved. Trimming took off 2 bases at V and 0 bases at J, with 5 bases between the two ends. This CDR3 contains 15 residues. Germline CDR1 and CDR2: MNHEY and SVGAGI. The CDR3 region is CASSYGSSYNSPLHF. The DNA of the CDR3 is TGTGCCAGCAGTTACGGGAGCTCCTATAATTCACCCCTCCACTTT.

CDR3 bases: TGTGCCAGCAGTTTATCAGATACGCAGTATTTT. Amino acids: CASSLSDTQYF. V is TRBV6-5 and J is TRBJ2-3; D gene uncertain. The CDR3 consists of 11 residues. The germline V and J ends were trimmed by 4 bases and 4 bases, with 3 bases remaining between them. Germline V lookup: CDR1 MNHEY, CDR2 SVGAGI.

The chain uses TRBV19 and TRBJ1-5, with D uncertain. Looked up from germline, CDR1 is LNHDA and CDR2 is SQIVND (reference sequence). V lost 3 bases, J lost 6 bases, and 12 bases lay in between. This CDR3 region has 14 residues. This CDR3 reads CASSIPLGSQPQHF. In DNA form, the CDR3 reads TGTGCCAGTAGTATCCCCCTCGGGTCTCAGCCCCAGCATTTT.

V is TRBV5-1 and J is TRBJ2-1; 9 bases match TRBD2. J was trimmed by 15 bases and V by 4 bases; bases with no gene match: 11. The CDR3 length is 13 residues. Germline V gene lookup returns CDR1 SGHRS and CDR2 YFSETQ. The CDR3 spells CASSTGRAGGRFF. The CDR3 nucleotides read TGCGCCAGCAGCACAGGTCGAGCGGGGGGCCGGTTCTTC.

The chain is built from TRBV27 and TRBJ2-7, with 10 bases that match TRBD2. The CDR3 length is 15 residues. Germline-derived CDR1 and CDR2 are MNHEY and SMNVEV (reference sequence). With 9 bases clipped from V and 1 base from J, the junction kept 9 bases outside the gene matches. The CDR3 here is CASSLAGHGSYEQYF. DNA of the CDR3: TGTGCCAGTTCACTAGCGGGACATGGGTCCTACGAGCAGTACTTC.

The chain has TRBV7-2 and TRBJ1-4, with a possible D match to TRBD1 (5 bases). The CDR3 is made up of 15 amino acids. V shed 0 bases and J shed 7 bases, with 12 bases lying between them. The germline V gene has CDR1 SGHTA and CDR2 FQGNSA. This chain's CDR3 is CASSLAGGAGEKLFF. The CDR3 DNA follows: TGTGCCAGCAGCTTAGCGGGAGGGGCGGGTGAAAAACTGTTTTTT.